Each of the 29 T cell receptor beta chains below was sequenced from the same sample in a study of T cell responses to AZD1222 COVID-19 vaccine (dated by TCRdb to about 2021). In light of the paper, this sample's time point label describes: baseline before first vaccination. The library was obtained by the immunoSEQ multiplex PCR assay. The immuneACCESS repertoire file appears here via TCRdb, limited to in-frame rearrangements. These files lack a portion of the clones; in checked studies, under half of the deficit traces to unresolved V genes, and the cause of the others is not known. For this sample there are about 260,000 clones; over 85% appear just once. Clones ranked in the top ten supply less than 0.65% of the sample. Sequenced here: peripheral blood, sampled on day 0 of AZD1222 vaccination. These receptors were obtained from an adult in good health.

The chain joins TRBV5-1 to TRBJ2-1; possibly TRBD2 for D (5 bases). Germline CDR1 and CDR2: SGHRS and YFSETQ. The germline V and J ends were trimmed by 0 bases and 1 base, with 8 bases remaining between them. The CDR3 is 15 residues long. Here the CDR3 reads CASSLVAPSYNEQFF. Here the CDR3 DNA reads TGCGCCAGCAGCTTGGTAGCGCCATCCTACAATGAGCAGTTCTTC.

The chain recombines TRBV11-2 with TRBJ2-2; 8 positions agree with TRBD2. CDR3 length: 17 amino acids. Germline V gives CDR1 SGHAT, CDR2 FQNNGV. The V segment lost 5 bases and the J segment 5 bases; nucleotides outside the gene matches: 13. The CDR3, as DNA: TGTGCCAGCAGCCTTTACGGGACTAGAGGGGGTACCGGGGAGCTGTTTTTT. Encoded protein: CASSLYGTRGGTGELFF.

In nucleotides, the CDR3 is TGTGCCAGCTCACTAGGAGCCAGCTCCTACAATGAGCAGTTCTTC. Amino acid sequence: CASSLGASSYNEQFF. This chain joins TRBV18 and TRBJ2-1; D is uncertain. V was clipped by 4 bases and J by 0 bases, with 10 bases between them. CDR1 KGHSH and CDR2 LQKENI come from the germline V gene. CDR3 length: 15 amino acids. Full variable domain (missing parts from reference TRBV18 and TRBJ2-1): NAGVMQNPRHLVRRRGQEARLRCSPMKGHSHVYWYRQLPEEGLKFMVYLQKENIIDESGMPKERFSAEFPKEGPSILRIQQVVRGDSAAYFCASSLGASSYNEQFFGPGTRLTVL.

The chain links TRBV3-1 (or the pseudogene TRBV3-2) to TRBJ2-2, with a weak D call TRBD2 (5 bases). The V end was cut by 3 bases, the J end by 4 bases, with 18 bases between. The CDR3 consists of 17 residues. CDR1 LGHDT and CDR2 YNNKEL come from the germline V gene (reference sequence). CDR3 coding DNA: TGTGCCAGCAGCCACCGGAGGTCAGCCCGTCCCACCGGGGAGCTGTTTTTT. Amino acid sequence: CASSHRRSARPTGELFF.

The chain joins TRBV5-4 to TRBJ1-1, with D possibly matching TRBD1 (6 bases). Trimming removed 4 bases from V and 3 bases from J, with 13 bases in between. The CDR3 runs to 14 residues. In germline, CDR1 is SGHNT, CDR2 YYREEE (reference sequence). The CDR3 reads CASSPDSTHTEAFF. CDR3 sequence (DNA): TGTGCCAGCAGCCCGGACAGTACCCACACTGAAGCTTTCTTT.

This clone was recorded once. Written as DNA, the CDR3 is TGCGCCAGCAGCGGGGGAGGAGTAGACACCGGGGAGCTGTTTTTT. Translating gives CASSGGGVDTGELFF. The J gene is TRBJ2-2, the V gene TRBV5-1; the D gene is possibly TRBD2 (6 bases). The CDR3 contains 15 residues. Trimming pared 4 bases from V and 3 bases from J, leaving 13 bases between. Per germline, CDR1 SGHRS and CDR2 YFSETQ.

This chain uses TRBV19 with TRBJ2-1; possible D gene TRBD1, 6 bases. Germline values: CDR1 LNHDA, CDR2 SQIVND (reference sequence). The germline V and J ends were trimmed by 6 bases and 8 bases, with 14 bases remaining between them. The CDR3 extends over 13 amino acids. CDR3 residues: CASSRTGSDEQFF. As DNA, the CDR3 is TGTGCCAGTAGCCGAACAGGGAGCGATGAGCAGTTCTTC.

The rearrangement joins TRBV4-1 to TRBJ2-1; D gene ambiguous. The CDR3 has 17 amino acids. V was pared by 0 bases and J by 0 bases, with 12 bases between. Per germline, CDR1 MGHRA and CDR2 YSYEKL. The CDR3 here is CASSQDPAGSSYNEQFF. The CDR3 nucleotides are TGCGCCAGCAGCCAAGATCCGGCTGGCAGCTCCTACAATGAGCAGTTCTTC.

CDR3 sequence: CASSTGGLDRVTQYF. In nucleotides, the CDR3 is TGTGCCAGCAGCACCGGCGGACTAGACCGCGTAACCCAGTACTTC. The chain is built from TRBV13 and TRBJ2-5; TRBD2 matches at 7 bases. This CDR3 spans 15 amino acids. V was clipped by 5 bases and J by 8 bases; unmatched bases: 14. Germline V gene lookup returns CDR1 PRHDT and CDR2 FYEKMQ (reference sequence). Filled out from reference TRBV13 and TRBJ2-5, the complete variable domain reads AAGVIQSPRHLIKEKRETATLKCYPIPRHDTVYWYQQGPGQDPQFLISFYEKMQSDKGSIPDRFSAQQFSDYHSELNMSSLELGDSALYFCASSTGGLDRVTQYFGPGTRLLVL.

The sample holds one count of this clone. The chain links TRBV9 to TRBJ2-5; D is perhaps TRBD2 (6 bases). Deletions cut 4 bases from V and 0 bases from J, with 13 bases between. CDR1 and CDR2 from the germline V gene are SGDLS and YYNGEE. This CDR3 region has 15 residues. The DNA of the CDR3 is TGTGCCAGCAGCACGGGACTCCCGTACCAAGAGACCCAGTACTTC. Its protein is CASSTGLPYQETQYF.

The chain uses TRBV18 and TRBJ2-1, with D perhaps given as TRBD1 or TRBD2 (5 bases each). Trimming left V 3 bases short and J 6 bases short, with 12 bases between. CDR3 length equals 14 residues. CDR1 is KGHSH, CDR2 LQKENI, per germline. CDR3 loop: CASSPGTNRNEQFF. The CDR3 DNA sequence: TGTGCCAGCTCACCTGGGACCAATCGCAATGAGCAGTTCTTC. Complete variable domain (other parts from reference TRBV18 and TRBJ2-1): NAGVMQNPRHLVRRRGQEARLRCSPMKGHSHVYWYRQLPEEGLKFMVYLQKENIIDESGMPKERFSAEFPKEGPSILRIQQVVRGDSAAYFCASSPGTNRNEQFFGPGTRLTVL.

This chain joins TRBV4-3 and TRBJ2-7; TRBD2 is a possible D gene (5 bases). V was cut by 1 base and J by 4 bases, with 14 bases left in between. Germline V gene sequence: CDR1 LGHNA, CDR2 YSLEER. The CDR3 loop spans 15 amino acids. The DNA for the CDR3 is TGCGCCAGCAGCCAAGGGGCGAGGGAACAATACGAGCAGTACTTC. Translating gives CASSQGAREQYEQYF.

About this clone: This sample also contains other DNA sequences that code for the same CDR3. The chain has TRBV11-2 and TRBJ1-1; unclear D gene. The germline V and J ends were trimmed by 6 bases and 1 base, with 9 bases remaining between them. Germline CDR1 and CDR2: SGHAT and FQNNGV. The CDR3 has 13 amino acids. The CDR3 region has the DNA TGTGCCAGCAGTTTCGGTCCGAACACTGAAGCTTTCTTT. As protein: CASSFGPNTEAFF.

The rearrangement uses TRBV27 and TRBJ1-1; D gene uncertain. Trimming cost V 3 bases and J 5 bases, with 10 bases left between them. This CDR3 is 13 amino acids long. CDR1 is MNHEY, CDR2 SMNVEV, per germline (reference sequence). CDR3 nucleotides: TGTGCCAGCAGTTTGGAATTATGGACTGAAGCTTTCTTT. This encodes CASSLELWTEAFF.

This chain joins TRBV20-1 and TRBJ2-7; D is unclear. The CDR3 sequence is 11 residues long. Germline V gene sequence: CDR1 DFQATT, CDR2 SNEGSKA (reference sequence). Trimming pared 3 bases from V and 2 bases from J, leaving 5 bases between. The DNA of the CDR3 is TGCAGTGCTAGCCTTACCTACGAGCAGTACTTC. Protein sequence: CSASLTYEQYF.

This clone was observed a single time. The chain couples TRBV19 to TRBJ1-3; 8 bases line up with TRBD1. The V and J ends lost 10 bases and 0 bases, in that order; junction bases with no gene match: 8. CDR1 and CDR2 (germline): LNHDA, SQIVND (reference sequence). The CDR3 length is 15 residues. CDR3 amino acids: CATSGQVSSGNTIYF. DNA of the CDR3: TGTGCCACCTCGGGACAGGTGAGCTCTGGAAACACCATATATTTT.

The chain recombines TRBV3-1 (or the pseudogene TRBV3-2) with TRBJ1-1; D call uncertain. This CDR3 is built from 14 residues. The ends were cut back, 2 bases at V and 1 base at J, with 8 bases in the middle. CDR1 and CDR2 (germline): LGHDT, YNNKEL (reference sequence). The CDR3 DNA follows: TGTGCCAGCAGCCAAATGAACCCGAACACTGAAGCTTTCTTT. Protein product: CASSQMNPNTEAFF.

This clone was detected a few times. The chain couples TRBV30 to TRBJ2-1; TRBD2 matches 14 bases. The CDR3 has 16 residues. Germline-derived CDR1 and CDR2 are GTSNPN and SVGIG (reference sequence). V lost 2 bases and J lost 9; bases outside the gene matches: 9. CDR3 in amino acids: CAWSPRLAGGLGEQFF. The CDR3 nucleotides read TGTGCCTGGAGTCCCCGACTAGCGGGAGGGCTCGGTGAGCAGTTCTTC.

The V gene is TRBV7-8, the J gene TRBJ1-1; 8 nucleotides match TRBD1. V was pared by 4 bases and J by 7 bases, with 5 bases of the junction left unmatched. Germline V gene sequence: CDR1 SGHVS, CDR2 FQNEAQ. This CDR3 has 13 amino acids. The CDR3 DNA sequence: TGTGCCAGCAGCTCCCACAGGGGGGTTGAAGCTTTCTTT. This codes for CASSSHRGVEAFF.

V and J are TRBV5-1 and TRBJ2-2, with 9 bases that match TRBD1. V lost 3 bases to trimming and J lost 7 bases; unmatched junction nucleotides: 7. Per germline, CDR1 SGHRS and CDR2 YFSETQ. The CDR3 covers 15 residues. This chain's CDR3 is CASSSNRGRDGELFF. CDR3 bases: TGCGCCAGCAGCTCGAACAGGGGGCGGGACGGGGAGCTGTTTTTT.

CDR3 region: CASSIPPGEGQYF. DNA of the CDR3: TGTGCCAGCTCAATCCCCCCGGGGGAAGGGCAGTACTTC. The rearrangement joins TRBV2 to TRBJ2-7; D might be TRBD2 (6 bases). This CDR3 is 13 amino acids long. The V gene lost 8 bases and the J gene lost 9 bases, with 20 bases spanning the gap. Germline V gene lookup returns CDR1 SNHLY and CDR2 FYNNEI.

The CDR3 nucleotides read TGTGCCAGCAGCGTCGAGTTATATACCGGGGAGCTGTTTTTT. The encoded protein is CASSVELYTGELFF. The J gene is TRBJ2-2, the V gene TRBV9, with D unclear. CDR1 is SGDLS and CDR2 is YYNGEE in the germline V gene. The V and J ends lost 2 bases and 5 bases respectively, with 10 bases between them. The CDR3 runs 14 residues.

This sequence joins TRBV10-3 and TRBJ2-3; the D gene is possibly TRBD2 (6 bases). The CDR3 has 15 residues. V was clipped by 4 bases and J by 2 bases, with 13 bases between them. Germline V gene data show CDR1 as ENHRY and CDR2 as SYGVKD. The CDR3 bases are TGTGCCATCAGTGTAGCTAGCGCTTTCACAGATACGCAGTATTTT. This gives the protein CAISVASAFTDTQYF.

This clone was seen just once. The chain joins TRBV28 to TRBJ2-5; the match to TRBD2 covers 9 bases. The trim removed 5 bases at V and 4 bases at J, leaving 5 bases unmatched. CDR1 is MDHEN, CDR2 SYDVKM, per germline. CDR3 length equals 14 residues. The CDR3, as DNA: TGTGCCAGCAGTCCTGGGACTAGCAGAGAGACCCAGTACTTC. Translation: CASSPGTSRETQYF. Full variable domain (missing parts from reference TRBV28 and TRBJ2-5): DVKVTQSSRYLVKRTGEKVFLECVQDMDHENMFWYRQDPGLGLRLIYFSYDVKMKEKGDIPEGYSVSREKKERFSLILESASTNQTSMYLCASSPGTSRETQYFGPGTRLLVL.

This chain joins TRBV11-2 and TRBJ1-6, with TRBD1 identical over 8 bases. CDR1 SGHAT and CDR2 FQNNGV come from the germline V gene. The CDR3 contains 14 residues. J lost 9 bases, V lost 5 bases, and 6 bases had no gene match. As DNA, the CDR3 is TGTGCCAGCAGCCCCGACAGGGGAGTTTCACCCCTCCACTTT. This sequence encodes CASSPDRGVSPLHF. Full variable domain (outside the CDR3, taken from reference TRBV11-2 and TRBJ1-6): EAGVAQSPRYKIIEKRQSVAFWCNPISGHATLYWYQQILGQGPKLLIQFQNNGVVDDSQLPKDRFSAERLKGVDSTLKIQPAKLEDSAVYLCASSPDRGVSPLHFGNGTRLTVT.

The V gene is TRBV5-1, the J gene TRBJ2-5, with D maybe TRBD2 (5 bases). The V and J ends lost 0 bases and 2 bases respectively, with 20 bases between them. Germline loops: CDR1 SGHRS, CDR2 YFSETQ. CDR3 length: 18 amino acids. The CDR3 is CASSLGGGSKVEQETQYF. CDR3 DNA sequence: TGCGCCAGCAGCTTGGGAGGAGGAAGTAAGGTAGAACAAGAGACCCAGTACTTC.

CDR3 in amino acids: CASSPTGYGNTIYF. For the CDR3, the DNA is TGTGCCAGCAGCCCGACAGGGTATGGAAACACCATATATTTT. The chain carries TRBV2 and TRBJ1-3; 7 nucleotides match TRBD1. V dropped 6 bases and J dropped 3; count of bases not matched to a gene: 5. The CDR3 length is 14 residues. CDR1 is SNHLY, CDR2 FYNNEI, per germline.

The chain combines TRBV29-1 with TRBJ2-3, with D unclear. From germline, CDR1 is SQVTM and CDR2 ANQGSEA. The germline V and J ends were trimmed by 4 bases and 5 bases, with 13 bases remaining between them. CDR3 size: 13 residues. The CDR3 DNA sequence: TGCAGCGTTGGTTATAGGAAGAGAGATACGCAGTATTTT. It yields the protein CSVGYRKRDTQYF.

The chain combines TRBV4-2 with TRBJ2-2; D is ambiguous. Germline CDR1 is LGHNA and CDR2 is YNFKEQ. The CDR3 has 15 amino acids. Trimming shortened V by 0 bases and J by 1 base, and 6 bases separated the two germline ends. The chain's CDR3 is CASSQDWGNTGELFF. The CDR3 nucleotides are TGTGCCAGCAGCCAAGACTGGGGGAACACCGGGGAGCTGTTTTTT.